These 23 T cell receptor beta chains came from one sample sequenced in a study of shared clonotypes between healthy human individuals. Data came from immunoSEQ multiplex PCR; TCRdb stores just in-frame clones and leaves some out. The table has approximately 1.4 million clones, about 98% seen once. The sample consisted of naive CD4+ T cells sorted from blood. The subset denotes: CD45RA+ positively selected. The receptor source for this set is a man aged 25-40 years in good health.

This sequence joins TRBV7-2 and TRBJ2-7; 8 bases are a match to TRBD2. The CDR3 covers 19 residues. The V gene's germline CDR1 is SGHTA and CDR2 FQGNSA. V lost 1 base to trimming and J lost 5 bases; unmatched junction nucleotides: 19. The CDR3 region has the DNA TGTGCCAGCAGCTTAGTTGGTCGTAGCGGGATTACCAAACCGAACGAGCAGTACTTC. It codes for CASSLVGRSGITKPNEQYF.

The chain employs TRBV4-2 and TRBJ2-1, with TRBD2 matching 13 bases. Per the germline V gene, CDR1 is LGHNA and CDR2 is YNFKEQ. The V gene end was trimmed by 0 bases and the J gene end by 7 bases; junction bases not matched to a gene: 6. The CDR3 is 17 residues long. CDR3 sequence (DNA): TGTGCCAGCAGCCAAGACCGCGGACTAGCGGGAGAGAATGAGCAGTTCTTC. It is translated as CASSQDRGLAGENEQFF.

V and J are TRBV15 and TRBJ2-2; D is undetermined. The CDR3 sequence is 16 residues long. Germline lookup yields CDR1 LNHNV and CDR2 YYDKDF (reference sequence). Trimming left V 0 bases short and J 2 bases short, with 10 bases between. CDR3 coding DNA: TGTGCCACCAGCAGAGATGGCCCTACTAACACCGGGGAGCTGTTTTTT. Its protein is CATSRDGPTNTGELFF.

On this clone: One end of the junction fails to match germline, which may point to a read error. The chain joins TRBV28 to TRBJ2-4; possible D gene TRBD2, 7 bases. This CDR3 is 14 amino acids long. Germline CDR1 reads MDHEN; CDR2 reads SYDVKM. This CDR3 reads CATSRGGGWNIQYF. CDR3 bases: TGTGCCACCAGTAGGGGGGGAGGATGGAACATTCAGTACTTC.

The CDR3 reads CASSLLAGYNEQFF. CDR3 sequence (DNA): TGTGCCAGCAGCTTACTAGCGGGTTACAATGAGCAGTTCTTC. The chain has TRBV7-6 and TRBJ2-1, with TRBD2 identical over 8 bases. Germline V gives CDR1 SGHVS, CDR2 FNYEAQ. CDR3 size: 14 residues. J was trimmed by 4 bases and V by 2 bases; bases with no gene match: 1.

The chain joins TRBV5-1 to TRBJ2-7, with 9 bases that match TRBD1. The V segment lost 0 bases and the J segment 5 bases; nucleotides outside the gene matches: 3. There are 14 residues in the CDR3. Germline loops: CDR1 SGHRS, CDR2 YFSETQ. CDR3 DNA sequence: TGCGCCAGCAGCTTGGACAGGGGGCTTGACGAGCAGTACTTC. This encodes CASSLDRGLDEQYF.

The gene calls are TRBV5-1 and TRBJ1-2; D not certain. V lost 0 bases to trimming and J lost 8 bases, with 20 bases between them. The germline CDR1 and CDR2 sequences are SGHRS and YFSETQ. The CDR3 runs 16 residues. CDR3 residues: CASSLARGDSIEGYTF. CDR3 in DNA: TGCGCCAGCAGCTTGGCCCGGGGAGACTCCATAGAGGGCTACACCTTC.

The chain combines TRBV25-1 with TRBJ1-2, with 7 bases lining up with TRBD1. The ends lost 5 bases at V and 4 bases at J; junction bases unmatched: 7. Germline loops: CDR1 MGHDK, CDR2 SYGVNS. The CDR3 is 14 amino acids. The CDR3 nucleotides are TGTGCCAGCAGTCCCAAGGGGGCCGTCTATGGCTACACCTTC. This translates into CASSPKGAVYGYTF.

The genes are TRBV11-2 and TRBJ2-1; 11 positions match TRBD2. This CDR3 is 17 amino acids long. The germline gives CDR1 SGHAT, CDR2 FQNNGV. V lost 6 bases, J lost 4 bases, and 11 bases stayed unmatched. The CDR3 region is CASSPNLLAGDYNEQFF. The CDR3 nucleotides read TGTGCCAGCAGTCCCAACCTACTAGCGGGAGATTACAATGAGCAGTTCTTC.

The rearrangement links TRBV5-1 to TRBJ2-1; 14 nucleotides agree with TRBD2. The germline V gene encodes CDR1 SGHRS and CDR2 YFSETQ. This CDR3 is 18 amino acids long. With V trimmed by 5 bases and J by 8 bases, 15 bases remained unmatched. The CDR3 DNA sequence: TGCGCCAGCAGGCCAAGACTAGCGGGAGGGCCTCGCTCGGATGAGCAGTTCTTC. This sequence encodes CASRPRLAGGPRSDEQFF.

The chain joins TRBV29-1 to TRBJ1-1; maybe TRBD1 (5 bases). The CDR3 is 12 amino acids. CDR1 SQVTM and CDR2 ANQGSEA come from the germline V gene. Trimming left V 2 bases short and J 10 bases short, with 14 bases between. The CDR3 DNA is TGCAGCGTTGAATCGGAGGCCGGGGGAGCTTTCTTT. Amino acid sequence: CSVESEAGGAFF. Combining the CDR3 with reference TRBV29-1 and TRBJ1-1 gives the whole variable domain SAVISQKPSRDICQRGTSLTIQCQVDSQVTMMFWYRQQPGQSLTLIATANQGSEATYESGFVIDKFPISRPNLTFSTLTVSNMSPEDSSIYLCSVESEAGGAFFGQGTRLTVV.

The CDR3 DNA sequence: TGTGCCACCAGGTCGGACAGAACCTCCTACGAGCAGTACTTC. Encoded protein: CATRSDRTSYEQYF. The V and J genes are TRBV15 and TRBJ2-7, with D tentatively TRBD1 (6 bases). The length of the CDR3 is 14 residues. Trimming left V 6 bases short and J 0 bases short, with 12 bases between. Germline assignment: CDR1 LNHNV and CDR2 YYDKDF (reference sequence).

The gene calls are TRBV6-5 and TRBJ2-5, with D perhaps being TRBD1 or TRBD2 (6 bases each). Germline V gene lookup returns CDR1 MNHEY and CDR2 SVGAGI. The ends were cut back, 6 bases at V and 4 bases at J, with 12 bases in the middle. This CDR3 is 13 amino acids long. CDR3 in amino acids: CASRRGVGETQYF. For the CDR3, the DNA is TGTGCCAGCAGAAGGGGGGTTGGAGAGACCCAGTACTTC.

The rearrangement uses TRBV5-1 and TRBJ2-2; D is ambiguous. The germline gives CDR1 SGHRS, CDR2 YFSETQ. V was pared by 0 bases and J by 6 bases, with 12 bases between. This CDR3 is built from 15 residues. This chain's CDR3 is CASSLDVSRSGELFF. In DNA, the CDR3 is TGCGCCAGCAGCTTGGATGTAAGCAGGTCCGGGGAGCTGTTTTTT. Full variable domain (missing parts from reference TRBV5-1 and TRBJ2-2): KAGVTQTPRYLIKTRGQQVTLSCSPISGHRSVSWYQQTPGQGLQFLFEYFSETQRNKGNFPGRFSGRQFSNSRSEMNVSTLELGDSALYLCASSLDVSRSGELFFGEGSRLTVL.

This chain joins TRBV10-2 and TRBJ2-7; 11 bases are shared with TRBD2. Germline V gives CDR1 WSHSY, CDR2 SAAADI. The CDR3 spans 18 residues. J gave up 2 bases and V 0 bases, and 9 bases lay outside the gene matches. In DNA, the CDR3 is TGCGCCAGCAGTGAGTCTGACGCTAGCGGGAGGAAAACCTACGAGCAGTACTTC. Amino acid sequence: CASSESDASGRKTYEQYF.

V is TRBV7-9 and J is TRBJ2-1; no clear D gene. Looked up from germline, CDR1 is SEHNR and CDR2 is FQNEAQ (reference sequence). Deletions cut 0 bases from V and 5 bases from J, with 5 bases between. The CDR3 is 13 amino acids. This chain's CDR3 is CASSLAGNNEQFF. The CDR3 DNA reads as TGTGCCAGCAGCTTAGCCGGAAACAATGAGCAGTTCTTC. The complete variable domain, with remaining parts taken from reference TRBV7-9 and TRBJ2-1, reads DTGVSQNPRHKITKRGQNVTFRCDPISEHNRLYWYRQTLGQGPEFLTYFQNEAQLEKSRLLSDRFSAERPKGSFSTLEIQRTEQGDSAMYLCASSLAGNNEQFFGPGTRLTVL.

The rearrangement joins TRBV11-1 to TRBJ2-5, with D possibly being TRBD1 (7 bases). Germline CDR1 SGHAT, CDR2 FQDESV (reference sequence). CDR3 length: 19 residues. V was trimmed by 3 bases and J by 1 base, leaving 24 bases between them. The CDR3 nucleotides read TGTGCCAGCAGCTTCGAGACAGGGAACCCCCTAGCGTTCCAAGAGACCCAGTACTTC. Translated: CASSFETGNPLAFQETQYF.

The CDR3 coding sequence is TGCGCCAGCGGGCCGGACAGCTACGCCTACGAGCAGTACTTC. This translates into CASGPDSYAYEQYF. The chain uses TRBV5-1 and TRBJ2-7; tentative D call: TRBD1 (6 bases). Germline loops: CDR1 SGHRS, CDR2 YFSETQ. Trimming shortened V by 7 bases and J by 2 bases, and 16 bases separated the two germline ends. The CDR3 is 14 residues long.

This chain links TRBV7-2 with TRBJ2-1; no clear D. Germline V lookup: CDR1 SGHTA, CDR2 FQGNSA. The CDR3 spans 14 residues. The germline V and J ends were trimmed by 1 base and 6 bases, with 10 bases remaining between them. The CDR3 is CASSLDRFVNEQFF. For the CDR3, the DNA is TGTGCCAGCAGCTTAGACAGATTCGTCAATGAGCAGTTCTTC.

The chain is built from TRBV9 and TRBJ2-2; D possibly corresponds to TRBD1 (5 bases). The CDR3 has 16 residues. Trimming cost V 2 bases and J 0 bases, with 11 bases left between them. CDR1 is SGDLS and CDR2 is YYNGEE in the germline V gene. The CDR3 bases are TGTGCCAGCAGCGTCAGGGCGGTGGCGAACACCGGGGAGCTGTTTTTT. Translated, it gives CASSVRAVANTGELFF.

V usage is TRBV28 and J usage is TRBJ1-2, with D perhaps matching TRBD1 (5 bases). The V gene lost 5 bases and the J gene lost 4 bases, with 17 bases spanning the gap. Germline V CDR1 and CDR2: MDHEN, SYDVKM. The CDR3 runs to 15 residues. CDR3 region: CASSPQTTGTYGYTF. The CDR3 nucleotides are TGTGCCAGCAGTCCTCAGACAACCGGGACCTATGGCTACACCTTC.

This clone is a singleton in its sample. The genes are TRBV9 and TRBJ2-3, with TRBD2 matching 8 bases. The junction had 12 bases not matched to a gene; V was cut back by 3 bases and J by 0 bases. Germline CDR1 reads SGDLS; CDR2 reads YYNGEE. The CDR3 covers 18 residues. This CDR3 reads CASSAPGGRLTSTDTQYF. The CDR3 coding sequence is TGTGCCAGCAGCGCCCCGGGGGGGCGCCTAACTAGCACAGATACGCAGTATTTT. The variable domain in full, completed from reference TRBV9 and TRBJ2-3, reads DSGVTQTPKHLITATGQRVTLRCSPRSGDLSVYWYQQSLDQGLQFLIQYYNGEERAKGNILERFSAQQFPDLHSELNLSSLELGDSALYFCASSAPGGRLTSTDTQYFGPGTRLTVL.

This sequence joins TRBV25-1 and TRBJ2-1; D possibly corresponds to TRBD1 (6 bases). The CDR3 is made up of 15 amino acids. Trimming took off 1 base at V and 5 bases at J, with 12 bases between the two ends. The germline gives CDR1 MGHDK, CDR2 SYGVNS. The CDR3 loop is CASSESLQGNNEQFF. CDR3 DNA: TGTGCCAGCAGTGAATCCCTACAGGGAAACAATGAGCAGTTCTTC.